These 31 T cell receptor beta chains share one sample of origin, sequenced in a study of Tregs in tolerant kidney transplant recipients. Profiled with immunoSEQ multiplex PCR; TCRdb holds only in-frame clones, not every one. Here the sample spans around 66,000 clones, approximately 83% being singletons. This material consisted of Tregs from blood, taken before the transplant. The receptors were sampled from a human donor who received a combined kidney and bone marrow transplant.

The chain joins TRBV5-5 to TRBJ2-1; no clear D gene. From germline, CDR1 is SGHKS and CDR2 YYEKEE (reference sequence). This CDR3 is built from 15 residues. Deletions cut 1 base from V and 0 bases from J, with 8 bases between. The CDR3 is CASSLSRSSYNEQFF. CDR3 bases: TGTGCCAGCAGCTTGAGCAGGAGCTCCTACAATGAGCAGTTCTTC.

The DNA for the CDR3 is TGCGCCAGCAGTCGCCTCCCAGGGTCCAATGAAAAACTGTTTTTT. Its translation is CASSRLPGSNEKLFF. The V gene is TRBV5-1, the J gene TRBJ1-4; possibly TRBD1 for D (5 bases). Trimming removed 5 bases from V and 5 bases from J, with 16 bases in between. The CDR3 consists of 15 residues. Looked up from germline, CDR1 is SGHRS and CDR2 is YFSETQ.

The genes are TRBV6-5 and TRBJ1-6; TRBD1 might be the D (6 bases). Looked up from germline, CDR1 is MNHEY and CDR2 is SVGAGI. The CDR3 is 14 residues long. Trimming stripped 0 bases from V and 6 bases from J, with 6 bases between. The CDR3: CASSYSRGNSPLHF. The CDR3 DNA reads as TGTGCCAGCAGTTACTCCAGGGGTAATTCACCCCTCCACTTT.

This clone has only a few counts. The rearrangement uses TRBV5-4 and TRBJ1-2, with a tentative D call TRBD1 (5 bases). The CDR3 spans 15 residues. Germline values: CDR1 SGHNT, CDR2 YYREEE (reference sequence). The V gene lost 0 bases and the J gene lost 9 bases, with 18 bases spanning the gap. CDR3 loop: CASSLVGGGGRSYTF. The DNA for the CDR3 is TGTGCCAGCAGCTTGGTCGGTGGGGGTGGTAGGAGCTACACCTTC.

The rearrangement links TRBV2 to TRBJ2-3, with D possibly being TRBD1 or TRBD2 (7 bases each). This CDR3 has 14 residues. Per germline, CDR1 SNHLY and CDR2 FYNNEI. V lost 7 bases, J lost 3 bases, and 14 bases lay in between. In DNA form, the CDR3 reads TGTGCCAGCATGTCCAGGGGGGGGACAGATACGCAGTATTTT. Translation gives CASMSRGGTDTQYF.

The chain combines TRBV7-9 with TRBJ1-3, with 10 bases lining up with TRBD1. V lost 5 bases to trimming and J lost 4 bases; unmatched junction nucleotides: 5. Germline values: CDR1 SEHNR, CDR2 FQNEAQ (reference sequence). The CDR3 has 15 residues. CDR3 DNA sequence: TGTGCCAGCAGCCCGACAGGGGGCGGAGGAAACACCATATATTTT. It encodes CASSPTGGGGNTIYF.

The J gene is TRBJ1-1, the V gene TRBV6-5; TRBD1 might be the D (5 bases). V lost 2 bases and J lost 3, with 16 bases in between. The CDR3 is made up of 16 amino acids. CDR1 is MNHEY, CDR2 SVGAGI, per germline. CDR3 nucleotide sequence: TGTGCCAGCAGTTACCGGGCCACAGGTAGATACACTGAAGCTTTCTTT. It encodes CASSYRATGRYTEAFF.

CDR3 sequence reads: CASSLARGGLEWIETQYF. The CDR3 DNA sequence: TGCGCCAGCAGCTTGGCCCGGGGGGGCCTAGAGTGGATAGAGACCCAGTACTTC. The chain carries TRBV5-1 and TRBJ2-5, with TRBD2 matching 8 bases. This CDR3 region has 18 residues. CDR1 and CDR2 from the germline V gene are SGHRS and YFSETQ. The trim removed 0 bases at V and 4 bases at J, leaving 14 bases unmatched. Complete variable domain (other parts from reference TRBV5-1 and TRBJ2-5): KAGVTQTPRYLIKTRGQQVTLSCSPISGHRSVSWYQQTPGQGLQFLFEYFSETQRNKGNFPGRFSGRQFSNSRSEMNVSTLELGDSALYLCASSLARGGLEWIETQYFGPGTRLLVL.

V and J are TRBV29-1 and TRBJ2-6; 12 nucleotides align to TRBD2. This CDR3 contains 16 residues. The germline V gene encodes CDR1 SQVTM and CDR2 ANQGSEA. Trimming at V came to 8 bases and at J to 0 bases, leaving 5 bases not matched to a gene. CDR3 coding DNA: TGCAGCACTTGGACTAGCGGGGTCTCTGGGGCCAACGTCCTGACTTTC. This translates into CSTWTSGVSGANVLTF.

This clone was picked up a small number of times. The CDR3 protein is CASSPGLAGGADTQYF. The CDR3 DNA follows: TGTGCCAGCAGCCCGGGACTCGCGGGAGGCGCAGATACGCAGTATTTT. The genes are TRBV5-4 and TRBJ2-3, with 8 bases aligning to TRBD2. The CDR3 totals 16 residues. The J segment lost 4 bases and the V segment lost 4 bases, leaving 11 bases of the junction unmatched. Germline CDR1 and CDR2: SGHNT and YYREEE (reference sequence).

The rearrangement uses TRBV10-2 and TRBJ2-2; D might be TRBD1 (5 bases). CDR3 length: 14 residues. The V end was cut by 3 bases, the J end by 6 bases, with 11 bases between. Germline CDR1 WSHSY, CDR2 SAAADI. The CDR3 region has the DNA TGCGCCAGCAGTGACCTGATAGGGGCCGGGGAGCTGTTTTTT. This gives the protein CASSDLIGAGELFF.

The chain is built from TRBV11-2 and TRBJ2-1, with a weak D call TRBD1 (6 bases). Trimming pared 1 base from V and 6 bases from J, leaving 10 bases between. Germline-derived CDR1 and CDR2 are SGHAT and FQNNGV. This CDR3 contains 14 residues. CDR3 sequence reads: CASSLAGVSNEQFF. The CDR3 DNA sequence: TGTGCCAGCAGCTTAGCAGGGGTCAGCAATGAGCAGTTCTTC. Drawing the rest from reference TRBV11-2 and TRBJ2-1, the complete variable domain is EAGVAQSPRYKIIEKRQSVAFWCNPISGHATLYWYQQILGQGPKLLIQFQNNGVVDDSQLPKDRFSAERLKGVDSTLKIQPAKLEDSAVYLCASSLAGVSNEQFFGPGTRLTVL.

V and J are TRBV5-1 and TRBJ2-1, with D possibly called TRBD1 or TRBD2 (5 bases each). Deletions cut 3 bases from V and 6 bases from J, with 16 bases between. Germline CDR1 and CDR2: SGHRS and YFSETQ. The CDR3 is 15 residues long. The CDR3 region has the DNA TGCGCCAGCAGCTGGGACCCCCGGATCGGCAATGAGCAGTTCTTC. Translation gives CASSWDPRIGNEQFF.

This rearrangement joins TRBV7-9 to TRBJ2-1; D gene uncertain. Germline CDR1 reads SEHNR; CDR2 reads FQNEAQ (reference sequence). Trimming pared 1 base from V and 3 bases from J, leaving 16 bases between. This CDR3 region has 17 residues. The CDR3 region has the DNA TGTGCCAGCAGCTTAGTCGTCCATGTTGACTTCTACAATGAGCAGTTCTTC. It yields the protein CASSLVVHVDFYNEQFF.

The chain joins TRBV30 to TRBJ1-2; D gene uncertain. Germline CDR1 is GTSNPN and CDR2 is SVGIG (reference sequence). Trimming left V 6 bases short and J 4 bases short, with 12 bases between. CDR3 length: 12 residues. CDR3 loop: CACRDSFYGYTF. CDR3 DNA: TGTGCCTGCCGGGATTCCTTCTATGGCTACACCTTC.

This chain uses TRBV6-1 with TRBJ1-6, with D tentatively TRBD1 (6 bases). This CDR3 spans 15 amino acids. Deletions cut 7 bases from V and 7 bases from J, with 17 bases between. Germline V CDR1 and CDR2: MNHNS, SASEGT. This CDR3 reads CASIRGSYQNSPLHF. The DNA of the CDR3 is TGTGCCAGCATAAGGGGGTCATATCAGAATTCACCCCTCCACTTT.

The chain joins TRBV7-2 to TRBJ2-3; D is unclear. Germline CDR1 and CDR2: SGHTA and FQGNSA. Deletions cut 6 bases from V and 7 bases from J, with 14 bases between. The CDR3 has 13 residues. CDR3 in amino acids: CASSLRRAHTQYF. The CDR3 DNA sequence: TGTGCCAGCAGTCTGCGACGGGCCCATACGCAGTATTTT.

The chain couples TRBV29-1 to TRBJ1-1; 10 nucleotides agree with TRBD1. The germline V gene has CDR1 SQVTM and CDR2 ANQGSEA. This CDR3 has 14 amino acids. CDR3 loop: CTTSSGTGETEAFF. CDR3 DNA: TGCACCACATCGAGTGGGACAGGGGAGACCGAAGCTTTCTTT.

The chain employs TRBV5-6 and TRBJ2-7; the match to TRBD1 covers 7 bases. The CDR3 contains 18 residues. The trim removed 0 bases at V and 0 bases at J, leaving 12 bases unmatched. The germline V gene has CDR1 SGHDT and CDR2 YYEEEE. Written as DNA, the CDR3 is TGTGCCAGCAGCTTGGAGGTCAGGGGGAAAAAATTCTCCTACGAGCAGTACTTC. Its translation: CASSLEVRGKKFSYEQYF.

The V and J genes are TRBV19 and TRBJ2-4, with 12 bases matching TRBD2. Germline CDR1 reads LNHDA; CDR2 reads SQIVND (reference sequence). The CDR3 extends over 19 amino acids. Trimming took 3 bases from V and 0 from J; bases not matched to a gene: 9. The CDR3 sequence: CASSIRTSGIDLAKNIQYF. CDR3 sequence (DNA): TGTGCCAGTAGTATCCGGACTAGCGGGATAGACCTAGCCAAAAACATTCAGTACTTC.

The V gene is TRBV10-2, the J gene TRBJ2-2; tentatively, D is TRBD2 (5 bases). The germline V gene has CDR1 WSHSY and CDR2 SAAADI. CDR3 size: 12 residues. Trimming pared 8 bases from V and 5 bases from J, leaving 9 bases between. The CDR3 loop is CASWTATGELFF. The DNA for the CDR3 is TGCGCCAGCTGGACTGCTACCGGGGAGCTGTTTTTT.

This chain connects TRBV28 to TRBJ2-1; D is perhaps TRBD2 (5 bases). Germline CDR1 and CDR2: MDHEN and SYDVKM. The CDR3 contains 14 residues. Trimming cost V 5 bases and J 7 bases, with 15 bases left between them. The CDR3 DNA reads as TGTGCCAGCAGTCCTGGACTCCTGAAAAATGAGCAGTTCTTC. It codes for CASSPGLLKNEQFF. Looking up the rest from reference TRBV28 and TRBJ2-1 gives the full variable domain: DVKVTQSSRYLVKRTGEKVFLECVQDMDHENMFWYRQDPGLGLRLIYFSYDVKMKEKGDIPEGYSVSREKKERFSLILESASTNQTSMYLCASSPGLLKNEQFFGPGTRLTVL.

This clone was counted a few times. The gene calls are TRBV5-4 and TRBJ1-2; no definite D call. CDR1 SGHNT and CDR2 YYREEE come from the germline V gene (reference sequence). V gave up 4 bases and J gave up 5 bases, with 15 bases separating them. The CDR3 length is 14 residues. As DNA, the CDR3 is TGTGCCAGCAGCACCGACGAGGGTTGGTATGGCTACACCTTC. This translates into CASSTDEGWYGYTF.

The J gene is TRBJ1-1, the V gene TRBV7-9; no definite D call. Germline values: CDR1 SEHNR, CDR2 FQNEAQ (reference sequence). CDR3 length equals 12 residues. V lost 3 bases, J lost 2 bases, and 4 bases lay in between. This CDR3 is CASSLDNTEAFF. The CDR3 coding sequence is TGTGCCAGCAGCTTGGACAACACTGAAGCTTTCTTT.

The V and J genes are TRBV29-1 and TRBJ1-2; D remains unclear. V was clipped by 3 bases and J by 14 bases, with 13 bases between them. The length of the CDR3 is 10 residues. CDR1 SQVTM and CDR2 ANQGSEA come from the germline V gene. The CDR3: CSVETGRETF. The CDR3 nucleotides are TGCAGCGTTGAGACGGGTAGGGAGACCTTC.

V gene TRBV9 combines with J gene TRBJ2-3; a possible D gene is TRBD1 (5 bases). CDR3 size: 14 residues. Germline-derived CDR1 and CDR2 are SGDLS and YYNGEE. The V gene lost 3 bases and the J gene lost 2 bases, with 10 bases spanning the gap. This CDR3 is CASSGLTATDTQYF. Here the CDR3 DNA reads TGTGCCAGCAGCGGATTGACAGCCACAGATACGCAGTATTTT.

The chain employs TRBV5-6 and TRBJ1-6; no clear D gene. Germline assignment: CDR1 SGHDT and CDR2 YYEEEE. V lost 2 bases and J lost 1, with 10 bases in between. This CDR3 is 16 amino acids long. The CDR3 region has the DNA TGTGCCAGCAGCTTTCTTCCCAAGTCCTATAATTCACCCCTCCACTTT. Protein sequence: CASSFLPKSYNSPLHF.

The rearrangement uses TRBV29-1 and TRBJ1-1; the D gene is possibly TRBD1 (6 bases). The CDR3 loop spans 14 amino acids. Trimming shortened V by 0 bases and J by 1 base, and 9 bases separated the two germline ends. The V gene's germline CDR1 is SQVTM and CDR2 ANQGSEA. CDR3 sequence reads: CSVEDQGRNTEAFF. The CDR3 DNA reads TGCAGCGTTGAAGATCAGGGGCGGAACACTGAAGCTTTCTTT.

V and J are TRBV19 and TRBJ2-7; 9 bases are shared with TRBD1. The junction had 8 bases not matched to a gene; V was cut back by 3 bases and J by 2 bases. CDR3 length: 16 residues. Germline V gene data show CDR1 as LNHDA and CDR2 as SQIVND (reference sequence). The CDR3: CASSIPGQGGTYEQYF. The CDR3 bases are TGTGCCAGTAGTATTCCGGGACAGGGCGGTACCTACGAGCAGTACTTC.

The chain is built from TRBV6-5 and TRBJ2-7, with 8 positions matching TRBD1. J lost 2 bases, V lost 5 bases, and 8 bases had no gene match. The CDR3 runs 15 residues. From germline, CDR1 is MNHEY and CDR2 SVGAGI. The CDR3 DNA sequence: TGTGCCAGCAGTGTGGACAGGGACCCTACCTACGAGCAGTACTTC. This codes for CASSVDRDPTYEQYF.

This clone was detected a few times. The gene calls are TRBV5-1 and TRBJ2-7, with 9 positions matching TRBD2. Per germline, CDR1 SGHRS and CDR2 YFSETQ. This CDR3 region has 17 residues. The V gene end was trimmed by 3 bases and the J gene end by 7 bases; junction bases not matched to a gene: 17. CDR3 sequence reads: CASSWIGGAGGPREQYF. CDR3 in DNA: TGCGCCAGCAGCTGGATAGGCGGGGCGGGAGGGCCTCGGGAGCAGTACTTC.